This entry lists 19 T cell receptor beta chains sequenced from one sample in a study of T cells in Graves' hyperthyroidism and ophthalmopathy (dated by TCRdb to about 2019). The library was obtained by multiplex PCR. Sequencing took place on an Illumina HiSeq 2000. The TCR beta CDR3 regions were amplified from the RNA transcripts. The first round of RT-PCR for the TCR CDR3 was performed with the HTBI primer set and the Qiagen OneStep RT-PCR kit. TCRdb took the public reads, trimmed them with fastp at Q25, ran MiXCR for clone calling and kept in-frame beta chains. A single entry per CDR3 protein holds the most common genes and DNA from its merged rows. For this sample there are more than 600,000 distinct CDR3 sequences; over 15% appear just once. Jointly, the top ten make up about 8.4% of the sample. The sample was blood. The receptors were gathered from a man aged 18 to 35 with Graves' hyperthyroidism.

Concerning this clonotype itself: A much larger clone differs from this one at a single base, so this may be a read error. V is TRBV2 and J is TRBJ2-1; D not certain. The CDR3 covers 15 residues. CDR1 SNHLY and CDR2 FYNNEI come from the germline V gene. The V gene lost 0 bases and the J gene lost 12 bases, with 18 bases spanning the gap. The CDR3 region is CASSEAGSISRGQFF. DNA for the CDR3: TGTGCCAGCAGTGAAGCGGGAAGTATTAGTCGTGGGCAGTTCTTC.

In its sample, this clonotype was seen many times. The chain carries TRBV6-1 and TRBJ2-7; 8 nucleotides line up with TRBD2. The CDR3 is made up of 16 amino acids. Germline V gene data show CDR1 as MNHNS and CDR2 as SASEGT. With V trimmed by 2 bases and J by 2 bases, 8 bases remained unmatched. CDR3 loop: CASSERGSGRAYEQYF. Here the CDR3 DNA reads TGTGCCAGCAGTGAACGAGGTTCCGGGAGGGCCTACGAGCAGTACTTC.

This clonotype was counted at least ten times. As DNA, the CDR3 is TGCAGTGCTAGAGATTTCGGCAGGGGCCACGAGCAGTACTTC. Its translation is CSARDFGRGHEQYF. V and J are TRBV20-1 and TRBJ2-7; TRBD1 is a possible D gene (6 bases). CDR1 is DFQATT, CDR2 SNEGSKA, per germline (reference sequence). V was clipped by 0 bases and J by 5 bases, with 14 bases between them. CDR3 length: 14 residues.

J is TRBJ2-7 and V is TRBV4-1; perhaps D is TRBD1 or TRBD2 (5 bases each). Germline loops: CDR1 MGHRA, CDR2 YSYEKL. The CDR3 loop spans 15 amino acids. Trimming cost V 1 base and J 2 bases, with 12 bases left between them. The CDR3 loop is CASSQGGSGTYEQYF. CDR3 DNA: TGCGCCAGCAGCCAAGGGGGGAGTGGGACCTACGAGCAGTACTTC.

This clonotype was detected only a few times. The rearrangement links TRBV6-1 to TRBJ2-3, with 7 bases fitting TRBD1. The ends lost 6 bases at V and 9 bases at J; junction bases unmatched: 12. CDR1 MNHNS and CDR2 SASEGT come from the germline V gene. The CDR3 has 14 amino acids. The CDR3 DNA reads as TGTGCCAGCAGATCGACAGGGAACTCCGACACGCAGTATTTT. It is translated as CASRSTGNSDTQYF.

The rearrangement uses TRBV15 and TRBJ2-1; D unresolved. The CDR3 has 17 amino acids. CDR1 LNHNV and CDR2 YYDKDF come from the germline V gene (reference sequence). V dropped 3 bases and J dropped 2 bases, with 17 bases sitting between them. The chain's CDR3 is CATSSLLHGGAYNEQFF. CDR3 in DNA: TGTGCCACCAGCAGTCTCCTTCATGGCGGCGCCTACAATGAGCAGTTCTTC.

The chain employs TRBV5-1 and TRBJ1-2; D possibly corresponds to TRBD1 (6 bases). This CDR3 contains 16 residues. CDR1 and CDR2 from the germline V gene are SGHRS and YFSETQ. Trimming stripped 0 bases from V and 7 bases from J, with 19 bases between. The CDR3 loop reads CASSLGLLAGEFGYTF. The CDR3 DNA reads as TGCGCCAGCAGCTTGGGGCTGTTGGCAGGGGAATTTGGCTACACCTTC.

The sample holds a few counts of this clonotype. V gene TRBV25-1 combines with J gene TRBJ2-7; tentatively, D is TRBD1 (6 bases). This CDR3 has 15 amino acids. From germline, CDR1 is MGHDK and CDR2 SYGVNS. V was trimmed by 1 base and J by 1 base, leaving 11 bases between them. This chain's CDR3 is CASSEFRGSSYEQYF. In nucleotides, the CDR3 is TGTGCCAGCAGTGAATTCAGGGGTTCATCCTACGAGCAGTACTTC.

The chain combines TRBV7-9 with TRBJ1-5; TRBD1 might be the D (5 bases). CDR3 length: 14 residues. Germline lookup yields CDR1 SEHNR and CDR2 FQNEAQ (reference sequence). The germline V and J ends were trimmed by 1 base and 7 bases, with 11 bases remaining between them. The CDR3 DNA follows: TGTGCCAGCAGCTTAGGAGGGGCCAGGCAGCCCCAGCATTTT. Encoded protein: CASSLGGARQPQHF.

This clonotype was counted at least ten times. In DNA form, the CDR3 reads TGTGCCAGCAGTTTATACGGGACGGGGGACTACGAGCAGTACTTC. Protein: CASSLYGTGDYEQYF. This chain uses TRBV28 with TRBJ2-7, with D possibly matching TRBD2 (6 bases). The V and J ends lost 1 base and 3 bases respectively, with 13 bases between them. The CDR3 is made up of 15 amino acids. From germline, CDR1 is MDHEN and CDR2 SYDVKM.

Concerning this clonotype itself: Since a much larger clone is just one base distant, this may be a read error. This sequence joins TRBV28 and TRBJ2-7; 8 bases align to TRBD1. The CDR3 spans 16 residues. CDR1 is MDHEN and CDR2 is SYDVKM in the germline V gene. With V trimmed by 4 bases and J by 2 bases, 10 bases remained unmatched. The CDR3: CASSSLDRGPTYEQYF. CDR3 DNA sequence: TGTGCCAGCAGTTCCCTAGACAGGGGACCAACCTACGAGCAGTACTTC. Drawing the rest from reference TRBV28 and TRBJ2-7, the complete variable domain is DVKVTQSSRYLVKRTGEKVFLECVQDMDHENMFWYRQDPGLGLRLIYFSYDVKMKEKGDIPEGYSVSREKKERFSLILESASTNQTSMYLCASSSLDRGPTYEQYFGPGTRLTVT.

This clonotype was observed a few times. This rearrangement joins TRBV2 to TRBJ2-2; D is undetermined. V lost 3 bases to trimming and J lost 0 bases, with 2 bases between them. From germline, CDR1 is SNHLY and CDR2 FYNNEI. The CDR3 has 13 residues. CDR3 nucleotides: TGTGCCAGCAGTGATGCGAACACCGGGGAGCTGTTTTTT. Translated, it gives CASSDANTGELFF. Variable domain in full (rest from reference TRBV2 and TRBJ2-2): EPEVTQTPSHQVTQMGQEVILRCVPISNHLYFYWYRQILGQKVEFLVSFYNNEISEKSEIFDDQFSVERPDGSNFTLKIRSTKLEDSAMYFCASSDANTGELFFGEGSRLTVL.

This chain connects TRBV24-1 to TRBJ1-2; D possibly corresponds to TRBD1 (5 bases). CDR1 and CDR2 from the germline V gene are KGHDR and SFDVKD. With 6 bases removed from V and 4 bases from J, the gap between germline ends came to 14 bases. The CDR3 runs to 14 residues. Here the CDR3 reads CATSSSTAGYGYTF. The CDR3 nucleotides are TGTGCCACCAGTTCCTCGACAGCGGGCTATGGCTACACCTTC.

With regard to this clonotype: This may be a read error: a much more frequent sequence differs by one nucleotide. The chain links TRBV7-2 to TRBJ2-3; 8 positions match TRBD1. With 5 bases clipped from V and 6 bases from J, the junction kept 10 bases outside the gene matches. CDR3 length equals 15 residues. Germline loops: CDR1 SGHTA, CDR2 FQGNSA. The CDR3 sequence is CASSGGTGVWDTQYF. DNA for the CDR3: TGTGCCAGCAGCGGAGGGACAGGTGTTTGGGATACGCAGTATTTT.

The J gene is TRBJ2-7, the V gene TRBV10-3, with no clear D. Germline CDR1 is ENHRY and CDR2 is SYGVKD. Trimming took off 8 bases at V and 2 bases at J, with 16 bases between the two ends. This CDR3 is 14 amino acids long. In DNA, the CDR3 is TGTGCCATCGGCACTATGAGTCAGGCCTACGAGCAGTACTTC. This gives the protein CAIGTMSQAYEQYF.

The CDR3 nucleotides are TGTGCCAGCAGCTTGGGGACATTGCTAGCCAAAAACATTCAGTACTTC. This codes for CASSLGTLLAKNIQYF. This chain uses TRBV5-6 with TRBJ2-4; D possibly corresponds to TRBD1 (5 bases). Looked up from germline, CDR1 is SGHDT and CDR2 is YYEEEE. The CDR3 has 16 amino acids. V lost 0 bases, J lost 0 bases, and 10 bases lay in between.

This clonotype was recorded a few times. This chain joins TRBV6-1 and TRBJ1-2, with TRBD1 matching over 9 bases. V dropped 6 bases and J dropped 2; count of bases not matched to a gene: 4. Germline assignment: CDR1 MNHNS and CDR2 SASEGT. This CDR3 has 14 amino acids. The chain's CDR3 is CASRMTGGNYGYTF. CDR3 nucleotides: TGTGCCAGCAGAATGACAGGGGGAAACTATGGCTACACCTTC.

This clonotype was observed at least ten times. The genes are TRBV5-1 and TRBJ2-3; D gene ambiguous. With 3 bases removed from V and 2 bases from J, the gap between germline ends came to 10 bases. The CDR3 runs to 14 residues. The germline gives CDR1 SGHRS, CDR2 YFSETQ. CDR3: CASSSTTPTDTQYF. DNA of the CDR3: TGCGCCAGCAGCTCAACTACACCCACAGATACGCAGTATTTT.

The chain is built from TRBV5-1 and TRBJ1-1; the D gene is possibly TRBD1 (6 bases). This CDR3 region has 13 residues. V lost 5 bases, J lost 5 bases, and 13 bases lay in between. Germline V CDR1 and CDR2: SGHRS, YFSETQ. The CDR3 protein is CASRPNGQTEAFF. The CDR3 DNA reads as TGCGCCAGCAGGCCAAACGGACAGACTGAAGCTTTCTTT.